This T cell receptor (beta chain) appears in the sequencing data of a study of Graves' ophthalmopathy and Graves' hyperthyroidism. Study details: Peripheral blood sampling preceded any treatment and occurred at initial diagnosis. General study points: For separating ophthalmopathy from stable hyperthyroidism, a 13-signature model gave almost 90% sensitivity and 75% to 83% specificity.

Deletions cut 7 bases from V and 0 bases from J, with 10 bases between. The CDR3 has 14 residues. From germline, CDR1 is MNHNS and CDR2 SASEGT. This clonotype has only a few counts. The antigen is not known. The authors amplified TCR beta CDR3 regions, and they did so from RNA transcripts for repertoire sequencing. After a first-round RT-PCR with HTBI primers, a second-round multiplex PCR was run. TCRdb reprocessed the multiplex PCR reads via MiXCR and lists one record per CDR3 protein. The sample yields nearly 400,000 distinct CDR3 sequences, about a sixth seen once. The sequence was obtained from a woman under 30 with Graves' ophthalmopathy. The sequenced material came from peripheral blood. V and J are TRBV6-1 and TRBJ2-4; D is possibly TRBD1 (5 bases). The CDR3 DNA reads as TGTGCCAGCACCTCAGGGTTAGCCAAAAACATTCAGTACTTC. Its protein product is CASTSGLAKNIQYF.